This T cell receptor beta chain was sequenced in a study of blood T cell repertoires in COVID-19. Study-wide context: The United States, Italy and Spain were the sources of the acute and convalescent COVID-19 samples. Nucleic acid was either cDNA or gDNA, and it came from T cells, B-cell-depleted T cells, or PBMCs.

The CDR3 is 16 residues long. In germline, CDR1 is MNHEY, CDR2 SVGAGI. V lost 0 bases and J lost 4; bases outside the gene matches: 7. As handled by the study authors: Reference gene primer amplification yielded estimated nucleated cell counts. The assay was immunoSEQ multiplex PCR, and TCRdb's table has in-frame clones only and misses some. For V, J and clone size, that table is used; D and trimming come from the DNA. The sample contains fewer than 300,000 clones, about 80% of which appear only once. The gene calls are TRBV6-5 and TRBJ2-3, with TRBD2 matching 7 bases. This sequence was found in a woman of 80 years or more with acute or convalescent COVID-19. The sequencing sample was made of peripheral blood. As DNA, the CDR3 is TGTGCCAGCAGTTACTCAGTGGGAGGGACCGCAGATACGCAGTATTTT. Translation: CASSYSVGGTADTQYF.